This TCR beta chain was obtained from a study of blood T cell repertoires in COVID-19 (dated by TCRdb to 2020 to 2021). Looking at the study overall: Collaborator samples came from the United States, Italy and Spain and covered acute and convalescent phases of COVID-19. The prospective study material was composed of cDNA or gDNA derived from T cells, B-cell-depleted T cells, or PBMCs. HLA class I and class II types, where available, came from metadata supplied by the sample provider rather than from assay-based typing. Deeply sampled blood TCRbeta repertoires from subjects exposed to, actively infected with, or recovered from COVID-19 were included in the dataset. The repertoires were released in a freely available public database meant as a resource for research on the immune response to SARS-CoV-2. A de-identified subject ID, COVID-19 status, age in years and sex were almost always included in the sample metadata. The samples were drawn from the first 160 participants of the ongoing ImmuneRACE study and from 1,200 or so subjects provided by 6 global collaborators. The study at large found these results: How much clinical and demographic metadata was included differed by source and by participant, and the metadata was provided uncurated.

Regarding this clone: Its target antigen remains unknown. Within one base of it there is no much larger clone, and no base qualities were kept.

TCRbeta CDR3 regions were amplified from genomic DNA using the immunoSEQ Assay, a bias-controlled multiplex PCR. In the source study's methods: The number of nucleated cells in each sample was estimated by amplification of reference gene primers within the assay. To quantify the absolute abundance of each unique TCRbeta CDR3 rearrangement, sequence reads were collapsed and filtered. For each sample, productive Simpson clonality was calculated as the square root of Simpson's diversity index over productive rearrangements. Held by TCRdb, this immuneACCESS table contains in-frame sequences only and omits some clones. Under half of the omission traces to an unresolved V gene where checked; the cause of the rest is unknown. For V, J and clone size, that table is used; D and trimming come from the DNA. The sample yields more than 250,000 clones; about 83% were counted once. Of the sample, roughly 1.6% is held by the ten largest clones.

Whole blood was collected in K2EDTA tubes by collaborating institutions according to the institutions' own protocols. For TCRbeta analysis, collaborator samples were shipped as frozen whole blood, as isolated PBMCs, or as DNA extracted from either sample type. CDR1 SGHTA and CDR2 FQGTGA were looked up in the germline V gene. For this chain, trimming is 5 bases at the V end and 0 bases at the J end, and the number of junction bases without a gene match is 8. The CDR3 goes from the cysteine to the phenylalanine over 16 residues. Only the CDR3 region is kept as DNA, spanning 48 bases read in frame from base 1.

The sequence links TRBV7-3 to TRBJ1-2, and 8 bases in between align with TRBD1. This sequence originates from a woman aged 45-59 years with acute or convalescent COVID-19. The sequencing sample was made of peripheral blood. Read as DNA, the sequence is TGTGCCAGCAGCAGAGACAGGGGAGTAACTAACTATGGCTACACCTTC. Its translation reads: CASSRDRGVTNYGYTF.